At least ten counts were recorded for the clone carrying this T cell receptor beta chain. Amplified TCR beta CDR3 regions derived from RNA transcripts. First-round RT-PCR with HTBI primers amplified the TCR CDR3 region. In TCRdb, the multiplex PCR reads were re-called with MiXCR into one record per CDR3 protein. Of more than 600,000 distinct CDR3 sequences in the sample, around 17% were seen once. When ophthalmopathy did not progress within 18 months, Graves' hyperthyroidism was considered stable. Each 10 ml fresh peripheral blood draw supplied the PBMCs. The sample originates from a study of T cells in Graves' hyperthyroidism and ophthalmopathy. Study-wide context: It was at initial diagnosis, before any treatment, that peripheral blood was collected.

The CDR3 spans 13 residues. Trimming cost V 3 bases and J 7 bases, with 15 bases left between them. Germline V gene lookup returns CDR1 DFQATT and CDR2 SNEGSKA (reference sequence). The sequence came from a man in his late teens or twenties with Graves' hyperthyroidism. Material for sequencing was blood. The chain is built from TRBV20-1 and TRBJ2-5; possibly TRBD1 for D (5 bases). The CDR3 region has the DNA TGCAGTGCTAGGTTCCAGCCCCAGGGGACCCAGTACTTC. Translation gives CSARFQPQGTQYF.